This TCR beta chain was observed in a study of CD8+ T cells in alopecia areata. Study-level findings and limits: Among the cells sequenced in scalp samples are also the resident alphabeta T cells of normal skin.

The CDR3 has 14 residues. V shed 6 bases and J shed 4 bases, with 13 bases lying between them. Germline V CDR1 and CDR2: MGHRA, YSYEKL. RNA, once extracted, was reverse transcribed into cDNA for use as the sequencing template. The table came from immunoSEQ multiplex PCR; TCRdb's copy has only in-frame clones and leaves some out. The sample carries 100,000 to 150,000 clones, 47% recorded once. A remark on this clone: Its specificity is unknown.

Collection of lesional scalp punch biopsies and peripheral blood was performed in alopecia areata patients. The TCR comes from a human donor with alopecia areata. This chain connects TRBV4-1 to TRBJ2-1; no clear D. Sequencing was done on a sample of NKG2D-low CD8+ T cells sorted from blood. The CDR3 is CASSPTETYNEQFF. CDR3 DNA sequence: TGCGCCAGCAGTCCAACCGAGACATACAATGAGCAGTTCTTC.